Reported below is one T cell receptor (beta chain). The antigen is unknown. The CDR3 has 14 amino acids. Between the trimmed V and J ends, which lost 8 bases and 2 bases, there was a span of 16 bases. The V gene's germline CDR1 is SGHAT and CDR2 FQNNGV. This sample was taken from a study of blood T cells in healthy people across ages. Primers used in a second PCR of roughly 7 to 12 cycles were a sample-barcoded 5' primer and a J-beta primer mix. Paired-end reads containing CDR3 totaled no fewer than 2.5 million for each sample. One entry per CDR3 protein, called by TCRdb with MiXCR from the 5' RACE reads. The table lists over 1,200,000 distinct CDR3 sequences, roughly 60% of them singletons. Researchers report isolating at least 6 million PBMCs per sample. Study-level results: Aged donors had fewer naive CD4+ cells and lower diversity than long-lived donors. Nothing was known about donor CMV status, and this possibly confounded expanded clonotype changes.

The gene calls are TRBV11-2 and TRBJ2-7, with a weak D call TRBD1 (6 bases). The source of this sequence is a man aged 18 to 29 in good health. The source material was blood. CDR3 sequence: CASPPGTSAYEQYF. CDR3 DNA: TGTGCCAGCCCGCCCGGGACATCCGCCTACGAGCAGTACTTC.